The 18 T cell receptor beta chains below were found in one sample sequenced in a study of blood T cell repertoires in COVID-19. Profiled with immunoSEQ multiplex PCR; TCRdb holds only in-frame clones, not every one. The data show 100,000 to 150,000 clones, around 81% seen once. The specimen was peripheral blood. These receptors were obtained from a man in his 60s with acute or convalescent COVID-19.

The V call is TRBV20-1, the J call TRBJ2-1; D possibly corresponds to TRBD2 (6 bases). The CDR3 sequence is 16 residues long. The V gene lost 3 bases and the J gene lost 0 bases, with 15 bases spanning the gap. Germline values: CDR1 DFQATT, CDR2 SNEGSKA (reference sequence). As DNA, the CDR3 is TGCAGTGCTAGTACTGCAGCGGGTTCCTCCTACAATGAGCAGTTCTTC. The encoded protein is CSASTAAGSSYNEQFF.

The chain recombines TRBV15 with TRBJ1-6; 8 bases line up with TRBD1. From germline, CDR1 is LNHNV and CDR2 YYDKDF (reference sequence). Unmatched junction bases numbered 4, after V lost 5 bases and J lost 7 bases. The CDR3 consists of 14 residues. This CDR3 reads CATSARQGNSPLHF. The DNA for the CDR3 is TGTGCCACCAGCGCCCGACAGGGGAATTCACCCCTCCACTTT. Drawing the rest from reference TRBV15 and TRBJ1-6, the complete variable domain is DAMVIQNPRYQVTQFGKPVTLSCSQTLNHNVMYWYQQKSSQAPKLLFHYYDKDFNNEADTPDNFQSRRPNTSFCFLDIRSPGLGDTAMYLCATSARQGNSPLHFGNGTRLTVT.

This clone was recorded a few times. The V call is TRBV9, the J call TRBJ1-4, with 7 bases identical to TRBD1. Looked up from germline, CDR1 is SGDLS and CDR2 is YYNGEE. The CDR3 totals 15 residues. Trimming removed 4 bases from V and 4 bases from J; junction bases left unmatched: 7. CDR3 region: CASSPRDSYNEKLFF. DNA for the CDR3: TGTGCCAGCAGCCCGAGGGACAGTTATAATGAAAAACTGTTTTTT.

The chain is built from TRBV21-1 and TRBJ2-1; the table calls TRBD2, which could not be checked here. TRBV21-1 is a known pseudogene. CDR3 length: 20 amino acids. CDR3 sequence: CASSKGTASGRARLYNEQFF. The CDR3 DNA reads TGTGCCAGCAGCAAAGGGACCGCTAGCGGGAGGGCCAGGCTTTACAATGAGCAGTTCTTC.

This chain links TRBV10-2 with TRBJ1-5; D unclear. Germline assignment: CDR1 WSHSY and CDR2 SAAADI. The V end lost 8 bases, the J end lost 4 bases, and 18 bases lay between the germline ends. The CDR3 totals 15 residues. This CDR3 reads CASGKGRGPNQPQHF. CDR3 nucleotide sequence: TGCGCCAGCGGTAAGGGCCGGGGTCCGAATCAGCCCCAGCATTTT.

This rearrangement joins TRBV9 to TRBJ2-1; D perhaps matches TRBD1 (5 bases). The CDR3 has 13 amino acids. Germline V gene lookup returns CDR1 SGDLS and CDR2 YYNGEE. V was shortened by 3 bases and J by 9 bases, with 13 bases between the two germline ends. Here the CDR3 reads CASSATLGAEQFF. Written as DNA, the CDR3 is TGTGCCAGCAGCGCCACGTTAGGGGCTGAGCAGTTCTTC.

The chain joins TRBV28 to TRBJ1-5, with a weak D call TRBD1 (6 bases). The CDR3 length is 15 residues. Germline assignment: CDR1 MDHEN and CDR2 SYDVKM. Trimming shortened V by 7 bases and J by 8 bases, and 21 bases separated the two germline ends. CDR3 region: CASNPHPGDTKPQHF. The CDR3 bases are TGTGCCAGCAACCCGCACCCCGGGGACACCAAGCCCCAGCATTTT.

A few counts support this clone. The chain carries TRBV28 and TRBJ2-1; D is unresolved. This CDR3 comprises 12 residues. The germline V gene has CDR1 MDHEN and CDR2 SYDVKM. Deletions cut 8 bases from V and 6 bases from J, with 11 bases between. The CDR3 spells CASRHRFNEQFF. DNA of the CDR3: TGTGCCAGCCGACACCGATTCAATGAGCAGTTCTTC.

The chain links TRBV28 to TRBJ2-5; 8 bases line up with TRBD2. The CDR3 has 13 amino acids. The ends lost 2 bases at V and 4 bases at J; junction bases unmatched: 0. Per germline, CDR1 MDHEN and CDR2 SYDVKM. Written as DNA, the CDR3 is TGTGCCAGCAGTTTACTAGCGGGAGAGACCCAGTACTTC. It specifies CASSLLAGETQYF.

The chain joins TRBV2 to TRBJ2-5, with 10 bases identical to TRBD1. J lost 2 bases, V lost 8 bases, and 11 bases had no gene match. Germline V gives CDR1 SNHLY, CDR2 FYNNEI. This CDR3 has 16 residues. CDR3 protein: CASGRPRDRGQETQYF. The CDR3 DNA follows: TGTGCCAGCGGCCGACCGAGGGACAGGGGTCAAGAGACCCAGTACTTC.

V is TRBV27 and J is TRBJ2-6, with D possibly TRBD1 on 5 matching bases. The CDR3 consists of 17 residues. Looked up from germline, CDR1 is MNHEY and CDR2 is SMNVEV (reference sequence). V dropped 3 bases and J dropped 2 bases, with 14 bases sitting between them. The CDR3 loop is CASSFAGPPTGANVLTF. As DNA, the CDR3 is TGTGCCAGCAGTTTTGCAGGGCCCCCCACTGGGGCCAACGTCCTGACTTTC.

The chain uses TRBV2 and TRBJ1-5; possible D gene TRBD1, 6 bases. V dropped 8 bases and J dropped 2 bases, with 10 bases sitting between them. Per the germline V gene, CDR1 is SNHLY and CDR2 is FYNNEI. The CDR3 spans 13 residues. The CDR3 sequence: CASLRQGNQPQHF. In DNA, the CDR3 is TGTGCCAGCTTAAGACAGGGCAATCAGCCCCAGCATTTT.

The chain employs TRBV15 and TRBJ1-1; 9 bases agree with TRBD1. This CDR3 has 13 amino acids. J lost 8 bases, V lost 1 base, and 2 bases had no gene match. Germline lookup yields CDR1 LNHNV and CDR2 YYDKDF (reference sequence). DNA of the CDR3: TGTGCCACCAGCAGAGGGACAGGGGCGGAAGCTTTCTTT. Protein sequence: CATSRGTGAEAFF.

V usage is TRBV18 and J usage is TRBJ1-6; tentative D call: TRBD1 (6 bases). The CDR3 has 15 residues. Trimming took 5 bases from V and 7 from J, leaving 15 bases between them. CDR1 is KGHSH, CDR2 LQKENI, per germline. DNA for the CDR3: TGTGCCAGCTCATCGGACCTCCAGGGGAATTCACCCCTCCACTTT. It is translated as CASSSDLQGNSPLHF.

This chain links TRBV18 with TRBJ1-6, with D tentatively TRBD1 (5 bases). Looked up from germline, CDR1 is KGHSH and CDR2 is LQKENI. With 1 base removed from V and 7 bases from J, the gap between germline ends came to 11 bases. This CDR3 has 15 residues. The CDR3, as DNA: TGTGCCAGCTCACCACTAGGGGATGGCAATTCACCCCTCCACTTT. Translating gives CASSPLGDGNSPLHF.

The chain uses TRBV7-8 and TRBJ2-1; 9 nucleotides align to TRBD2. The CDR3 is made up of 16 amino acids. Germline V CDR1 and CDR2: SGHVS, FQNEAQ. The trim removed 3 bases at V and 6 bases at J, leaving 9 bases unmatched. The CDR3 sequence is CASSFVAGDKGNEQFF. CDR3 DNA sequence: TGTGCCAGCAGCTTCGTAGCGGGAGACAAGGGCAATGAGCAGTTCTTC.

J is TRBJ1-6 and V is TRBV11-2; TRBD1 is a possible D gene (5 bases). Germline-derived CDR1 and CDR2 are SGHAT and FQNNGV. The germline V and J ends were trimmed by 3 bases and 13 bases, with 13 bases remaining between them. The CDR3 length is 13 residues. CDR3 bases: TGTGCCAGCAGCTTGCAGCAGCGGGGGCCCCTCCACTTT. Translating gives CASSLQQRGPLHF.

With respect to this clone: At the DNA level, this CDR3 is encoded by other sequences in the same sample as well. V is TRBV3-1 (or the pseudogene TRBV3-2) and J is TRBJ2-3, with 10 bases matching TRBD2. V gave up 4 bases and J gave up 6 bases; unmatched junction bases: 4. Looked up from germline, CDR1 is LGHDT and CDR2 is YNNKEL (reference sequence). The CDR3 is made up of 14 amino acids. The CDR3 region is CASSRLAGADTQYF. Here the CDR3 DNA reads TGTGCCAGCAGCCGGCTAGCGGGAGCGGATACGCAGTATTTT.